This TCR beta chain was recovered during a study of blood T cell repertoires in COVID-19. Overall study: Samples of COVID-19 (acute and convalescent) were obtained from the United States, Italy and Spain. PBMCs, B-cell-depleted T cells, or T cells provided the cDNA or gDNA that made up the material.

The V gene end was trimmed by 5 bases and the J gene end by 5 bases; junction bases not matched to a gene: 7. CDR1 and CDR2 from the germline V gene are SEHNR and FQNEAQ (reference sequence). This CDR3 comprises 14 residues. Seattle patients were enrolled while actively infected and followed longitudinally. This clone occurred once. Per the authors' pipeline: Amplification of reference gene primers was used by the study to estimate nucleated cell counts. Sequencing was performed with immunoSEQ multiplex PCR; in TCRdb, only in-frame clones are kept and a portion is missing. The V and J calls and clone size come from that table; D and trimming were worked out from the DNA. The repertoire holds roughly 69,000 clones, with about four fifths as singletons.

This chain connects TRBV7-9 to TRBJ2-7; the match to TRBD1 covers 9 bases. The sequence came from a man aged 50-60 years with COVID-19, enrolled during active disease. Sequencing was done on a sample of peripheral blood. The CDR3 bases are TGTGCCAGCAGCCCCCGGGACAGGGTGAACGAGCAGTACTTC. It translates to CASSPRDRVNEQYF.